This T cell receptor beta chain was observed in a study of response to subunit inactivated influenza vaccine (dated by TCRdb to 2016 to 2019). For the wider study: To follow how T cells responded to a trivalent subunit inactivated influenza vaccine, the researchers relied on deep quantitative profiling of the T cell receptor repertoire. Overall study outcomes, separate from this receptor: According to the authors, only a limited number of new T cells may be recruited by each seasonal influenza vaccination.

Spanning cysteine to phenylalanine, the CDR3 consists of 20 amino acids. CDR3 DNA only is kept here, 60 bases in frame from base 1. Via the germline V gene, CDR1 is SGHAT and CDR2 FQNNGV. V is pared back by 1 base and J by 4 bases, with 27 bases lying between the germline termini. With regard to this clonotype: The clone's antigen remains unknown. Nothing much larger sits one base from this clone, and base qualities are not available.

Receptors were amplified or captured by RT-PCR. TCRdb lists the instrument as Illumina HiSeq 2500. Clones were called with MiXCR by TCRdb after fastp trimmed the public reads at Q25, and only in-frame beta chains were retained. Each CDR3 protein appears once, grouped with its most common genes and DNA. For this sample the table gives 430,000 or so distinct CDR3 sequences, of which approximately 11% were detected only once. Of the sample, approximately 12% is held by the ten largest clones. The time point label corresponds to: around 42 days after influenza vaccine administration. The sequence links TRBV11-2 to TRBJ2-3; the D gene is perhaps TRBD1 or TRBD2, as each covers 5 bases. The sequenced sample was PBMCs from blood, obtained 45 days after vaccination. This clonotype originated in a man between 50 and 59 years old who received an inactivated influenza vaccine. Donor details come from another sample of the same person, matched by shared clones. In nucleotide form, the sequence is TGTGCCAGCAGCTTAGGGGACCTAGGGGAATTCGTAGTTGGCTCAGATACGCAGTATTTT. It specifies CASSLGDLGEFVVGSDTQYF.